This T cell receptor beta chain was profiled in a study of T cell changes during pregnancy in multiple sclerosis. Germline lookup yields CDR1 MNHEY and CDR2 SVGAGI. The CDR3 is made up of 15 amino acids. V gave up 5 bases and J gave up 2 bases; unmatched junction bases: 7. Using immunoSEQ multiplex PCR, the repertoire was profiled, and TCRdb retains in-frame clones only, with some absent. Seen here are tens of thousands of clones, around 90% observed once, and the top ten hold roughly 5%. V usage is TRBV6-5 and J usage is TRBJ1-2; 8 bases align to TRBD1. This sequence originates from a female donor with multiple sclerosis, enrolled in a pregnancy study. This sample comprised CD8+ T cells from peripheral blood mononuclear cells, obtained before pregnancy. CDR3 in DNA: TGTGCCAGCAGTCCAACCGGGACAGGCAACTATGGCTACACCTTC. It is translated as CASSPTGTGNYGYTF.